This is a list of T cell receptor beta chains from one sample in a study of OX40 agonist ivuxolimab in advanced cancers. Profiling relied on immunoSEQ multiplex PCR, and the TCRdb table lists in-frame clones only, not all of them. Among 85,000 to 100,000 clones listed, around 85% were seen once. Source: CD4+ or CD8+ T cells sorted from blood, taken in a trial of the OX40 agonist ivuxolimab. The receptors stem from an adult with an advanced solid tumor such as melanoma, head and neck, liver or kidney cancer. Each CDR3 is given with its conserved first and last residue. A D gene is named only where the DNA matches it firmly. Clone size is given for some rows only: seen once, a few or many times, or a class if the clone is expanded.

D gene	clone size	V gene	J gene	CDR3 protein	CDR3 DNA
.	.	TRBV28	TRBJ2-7	CASSLPPRKQYF	TGTGCCAGCAGTTTACCTCCACGGAAGCAGTACTTC
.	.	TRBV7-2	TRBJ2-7	CASSLGVNYEQYF	TGTGCCAGCAGCTTAGGCGTGAACTACGAGCAGTACTTC
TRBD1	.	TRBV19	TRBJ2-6	CASSIDDRVEGANVLTF	TGTGCCAGTAGTATAGATGACAGGGTTGAAGGGGCCAACGTCCTGACTTTC
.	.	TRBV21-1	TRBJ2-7	CASSVPSGTLGHEQYF	TGTGCCAGCAGCGTCCCTTCCGGGACTCTCGGGCACGAGCAGTACTTC
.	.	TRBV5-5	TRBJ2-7	CASSLVVRGTYEQYF	TGTGCCAGCAGCTTGGTCGTGCGAGGGACCTACGAGCAGTACTTC
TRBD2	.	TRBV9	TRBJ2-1	CASSVRREDNEQFF	TGTGCCAGCAGCGTAAGGCGGGAGGACAATGAGCAGTTCTTC
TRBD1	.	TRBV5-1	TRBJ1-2	CASSLEGQNYGYTF	TGCGCCAGCAGCTTAGAGGGACAGAACTATGGCTACACCTTC
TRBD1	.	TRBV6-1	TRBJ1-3	CASSGRGSGNTIYF	TGTGCCAGCAGTGGCAGGGGGTCTGGAAACACCATATATTTT
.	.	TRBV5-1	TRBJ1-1	CASSQGSEAFF	TGCGCCAGCAGCCAGGGGTCTGAAGCTTTCTTT
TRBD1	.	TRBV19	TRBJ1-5	CASSGQGGQPQHF	TGTGCCAGTTCAGGACAGGGAGGTCAGCCCCAGCATTTT
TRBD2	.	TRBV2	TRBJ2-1	CASSPTTSGSRYEQFF	TGTGCCAGCAGCCCCACTACTAGCGGGAGTAGATATGAGCAGTTCTTC
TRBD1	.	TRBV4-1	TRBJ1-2	CASSQDKNRGFYGYTF	TGCGCCAGCAGCCAAGATAAGAACAGGGGATTCTATGGCTACACCTTC
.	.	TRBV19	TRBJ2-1	CASHFGGEQFF	TGTGCCAGCCATTTCGGGGGAGAGCAGTTCTTC
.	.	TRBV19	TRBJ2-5	CASSIDRAGGETQYF	TGTGCCAGTAGTATAGATCGGGCTGGCGGGGAGACCCAGTACTTC
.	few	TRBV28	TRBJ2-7	CASSLGSYEQYF	TGTGCCAGCAGTTTAGGAAGCTACGAGCAGTACTTC
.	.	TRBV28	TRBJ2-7	CASRMSGGSSEEQYF	TGTGCCAGCAGAATGTCCGGAGGAAGCTCCGAGGAGCAGTACTTC
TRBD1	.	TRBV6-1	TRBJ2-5	CASSESDRGGTQYF	TGTGCCAGCAGTGAATCCGACAGGGGGGGGACCCAGTACTTC
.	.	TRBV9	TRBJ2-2	CASSPEVGTGELFF	TGTGCCAGCAGCCCAGAGGTGGGAACCGGGGAGCTGTTTTTT
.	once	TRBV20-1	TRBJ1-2	CSVAPAGGYTF	TGCAGTGTGGCCCCGGCGGGGGGCTACACCTTC
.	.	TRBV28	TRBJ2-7	CASSLTESSYEQYF	TGTGCCAGCAGTTTAACGGAGAGCTCCTACGAGCAGTACTTC
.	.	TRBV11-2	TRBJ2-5	CASSPGWGSQETQYF	TGTGCCAGCAGCCCCGGCTGGGGGTCTCAAGAGACCCAGTACTTC
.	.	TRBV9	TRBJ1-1	CASSVEGMNTEAFF	TGTGCCAGCAGCGTAGAAGGGATGAACACTGAAGCTTTCTTT
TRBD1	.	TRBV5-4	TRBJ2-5	CASSLSTGEETQYF	TGTGCCAGCAGCTTATCGACAGGGGAAGAGACCCAGTACTTC
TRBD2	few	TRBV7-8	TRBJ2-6	CASSFGGGSGANVLTF	TGTGCCAGCAGCTTCGGGGGGGGCTCTGGGGCCAACGTCCTGACTTTC
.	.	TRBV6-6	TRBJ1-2	CASSYYDSGMDYGYTF	TGTGCCAGCAGTTACTATGACAGCGGGATGGACTATGGCTACACCTTC
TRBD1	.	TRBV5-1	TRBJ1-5	CASSRTGDPPQPQHF	TGCGCCAGCAGCAGGACAGGGGACCCCCCCCAGCCCCAGCATTTT